The clone carrying this TCR beta chain was picked up a small number of times. Its target is not known. In each case, RNA was isolated and then reverse transcribed into cDNA as the sequencing template. Profiling relied on immunoSEQ multiplex PCR, and the TCRdb table lists in-frame clones only, not all of them. The sample records hundreds of thousands of clones, less than 45% being singletons. The treatment is: oral pan-JAK inhibitor, 5-10 mg twice daily. This specimen belongs to a study of CD8+ T cells in alopecia areata. Background on the study: Tofacitinib therapy took 6 to 18 months; 6 months off drug came after.

CDR3 length equals 13 residues. The ends were cut back, 4 bases at V and 4 bases at J, with 10 bases in the middle. CDR1 and CDR2 (germline): SGHDN, FVKESK. Broader study findings: An increase in clonality over normal scalp was evident in lesional scalp, especially alopecia totalis/universalis. Against the mouse data, patients shared TCRs less clearly, possibly for HLA reasons.

The chain couples TRBV14 to TRBJ1-2; D might be TRBD1 (5 bases). The starting material was CD4+ T cells sorted from blood, obtained around week 31, from a patient treated with tofacitinib. This TCR was sampled from a human donor with alopecia areata. CDR3 protein: CASSPGTTYGYTF. In nucleotides, the CDR3 is TGTGCCAGCAGCCCCGGGACCACCTATGGCTACACCTTC.